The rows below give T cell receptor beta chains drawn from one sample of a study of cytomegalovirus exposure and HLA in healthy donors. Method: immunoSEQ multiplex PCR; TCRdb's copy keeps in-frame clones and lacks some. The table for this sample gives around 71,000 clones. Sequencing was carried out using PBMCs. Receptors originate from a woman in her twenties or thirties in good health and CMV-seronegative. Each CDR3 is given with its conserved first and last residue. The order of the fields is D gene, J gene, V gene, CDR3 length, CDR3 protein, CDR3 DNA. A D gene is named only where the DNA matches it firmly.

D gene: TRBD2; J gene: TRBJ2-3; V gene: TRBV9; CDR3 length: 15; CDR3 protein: CASSGSGGAGDTQYF; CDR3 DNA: TGTGCCAGCAGCGGAAGCGGGGGGGCTGGTGATACGCAGTATTTT
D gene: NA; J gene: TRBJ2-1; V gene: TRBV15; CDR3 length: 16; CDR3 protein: CATSRVGTGIYNEQFF; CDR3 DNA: TGTGCCACCAGCAGAGTAGGAACAGGGATATACAATGAGCAGTTCTTC
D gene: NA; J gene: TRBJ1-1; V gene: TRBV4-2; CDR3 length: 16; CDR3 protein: CASSLQGDRMNTEAFF; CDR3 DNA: TGTGCCAGCAGCCTACAGGGAGACCGAATGAACACTGAAGCTTTCTTT
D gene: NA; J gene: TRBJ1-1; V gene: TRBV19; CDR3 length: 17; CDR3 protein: CASSMQSRVRVNTEAFF; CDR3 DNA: TGTGCCAGTAGTATGCAGTCTAGGGTCAGGGTGAACACTGAAGCTTTCTTT
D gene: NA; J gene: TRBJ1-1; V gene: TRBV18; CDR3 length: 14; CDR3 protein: CASSVTSPGTEAFF; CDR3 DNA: TGTGCCAGCTCAGTAACAAGTCCGGGCACTGAAGCTTTCTTT
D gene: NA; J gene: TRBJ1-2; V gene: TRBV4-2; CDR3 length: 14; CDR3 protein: CASSQEAGPYGYTF; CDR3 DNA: TGTGCCAGCAGCCAAGAGGCAGGGCCTTATGGCTACACCTTC
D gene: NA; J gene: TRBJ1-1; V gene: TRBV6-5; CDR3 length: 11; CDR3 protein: CASSYVSEAFF; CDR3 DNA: TGTGCCAGCAGTTATGTGAGTGAAGCTTTCTTT
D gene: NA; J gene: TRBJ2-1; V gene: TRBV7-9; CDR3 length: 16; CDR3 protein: CASTPAWASSYNEQFF; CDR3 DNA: TGTGCCAGCACCCCGGCGTGGGCGAGCTCCTACAATGAGCAGTTCTTC
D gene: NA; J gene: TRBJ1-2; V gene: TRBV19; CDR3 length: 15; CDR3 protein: CASSTERAPLGGYTF; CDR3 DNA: TGTGCCAGTAGTACGGAGCGTGCTCCCTTAGGTGGCTACACCTTC
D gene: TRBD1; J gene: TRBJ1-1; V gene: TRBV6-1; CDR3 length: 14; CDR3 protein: CASTLRGLWGQAFF; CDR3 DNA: TGTGCCAGCACCCTCAGGGGGCTATGGGGACAAGCTTTCTTT
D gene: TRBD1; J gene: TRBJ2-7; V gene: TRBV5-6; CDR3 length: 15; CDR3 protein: CASTSPARGQHEQYF; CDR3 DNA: TGTGCCAGCACTTCTCCAGCAAGGGGGCAGCACGAGCAGTACTTC
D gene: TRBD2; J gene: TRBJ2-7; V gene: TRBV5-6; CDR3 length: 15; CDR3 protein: CASSLRLAGPSEQYF; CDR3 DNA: TGTGCCAGCAGCTTAAGACTAGCGGGGCCCTCGGAGCAGTACTTC
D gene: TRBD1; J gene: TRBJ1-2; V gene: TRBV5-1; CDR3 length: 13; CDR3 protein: CASSYHRGDGYTF; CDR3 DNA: TGCGCCAGCAGCTACCACAGGGGAGATGGCTACACCTTC
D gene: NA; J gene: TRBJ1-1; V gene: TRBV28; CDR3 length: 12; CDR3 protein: CAGEGGNTEAFF; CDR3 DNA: TGTGCCGGGGAGGGGGGGAACACTGAAGCTTTCTTT
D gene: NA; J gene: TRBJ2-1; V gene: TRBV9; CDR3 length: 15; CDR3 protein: CASSVMHSYGNEQFF; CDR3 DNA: TGTGCCAGCAGCGTAATGCATTCGTACGGCAATGAGCAGTTCTTC
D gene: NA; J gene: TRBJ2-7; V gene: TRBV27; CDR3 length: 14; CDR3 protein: CASSRTRGDYEQYF; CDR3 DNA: TGTGCCAGCAGTAGAACTCGAGGAGACTACGAGCAGTACTTC
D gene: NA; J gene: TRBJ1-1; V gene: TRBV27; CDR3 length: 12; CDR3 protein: CASSFTGTEAFF; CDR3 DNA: TGTGCCAGCAGTTTCACGGGCACTGAAGCTTTCTTT
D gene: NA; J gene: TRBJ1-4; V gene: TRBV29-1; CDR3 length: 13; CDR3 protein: CSAERGTNEKLFF; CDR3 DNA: TGCAGCGCCGAGCGGGGAACTAATGAAAAACTGTTTTTT
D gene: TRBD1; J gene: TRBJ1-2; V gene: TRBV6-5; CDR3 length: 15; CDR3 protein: CASRLQGGTSYGYTF; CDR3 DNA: TGTGCCAGCAGATTACAGGGGGGAACCAGCTATGGCTACACCTTC
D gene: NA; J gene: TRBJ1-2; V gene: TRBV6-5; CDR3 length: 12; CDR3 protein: CASIAGQGGYTF; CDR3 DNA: TGTGCCAGCATAGCGGGGCAGGGCGGCTACACCTTC
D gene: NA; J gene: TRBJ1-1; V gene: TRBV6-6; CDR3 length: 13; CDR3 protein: CASSYDIGIEAFF; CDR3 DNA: TGTGCCAGCAGTTACGACATCGGAATTGAAGCTTTCTTT
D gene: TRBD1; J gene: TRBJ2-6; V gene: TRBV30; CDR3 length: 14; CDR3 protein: CAGAGGSGANVLTF; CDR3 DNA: TGTGCCGGGGCAGGGGGCTCTGGGGCCAACGTCCTGACTTTC
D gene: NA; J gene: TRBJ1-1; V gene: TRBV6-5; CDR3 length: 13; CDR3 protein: CASSYSGYTEAFF; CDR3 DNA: TGTGCCAGCAGTTACTCCGGTTACACTGAAGCTTTCTTT
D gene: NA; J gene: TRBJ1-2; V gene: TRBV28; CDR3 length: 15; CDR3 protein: CASSPWGRANYGYTF; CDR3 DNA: TGTGCCAGCAGTCCATGGGGCAGGGCGAACTATGGCTACACCTTC
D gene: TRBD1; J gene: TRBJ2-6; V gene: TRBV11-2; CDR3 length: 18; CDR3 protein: CASSFLPGQTSGANVLTF; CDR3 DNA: TGTGCCAGCAGCTTCCTCCCGGGACAGACTTCTGGGGCCAACGTCCTGACTTTC
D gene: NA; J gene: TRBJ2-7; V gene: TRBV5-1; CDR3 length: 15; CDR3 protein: CASSLGRRTAYEQYF; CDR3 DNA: TGCGCCAGCAGCTTGGGAAGACGGACAGCCTACGAGCAGTACTTC
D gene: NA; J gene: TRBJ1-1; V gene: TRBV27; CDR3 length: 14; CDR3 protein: CASSRPGVGTEAFF; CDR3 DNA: TGTGCCAGCAGCCGTCCAGGGGTGGGGACTGAAGCTTTCTTT
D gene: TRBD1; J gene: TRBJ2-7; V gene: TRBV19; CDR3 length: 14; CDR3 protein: CASSRDRAAYEQYF; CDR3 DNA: TGTGCCAGTAGCCGGGACAGGGCGGCCTACGAGCAGTACTTC
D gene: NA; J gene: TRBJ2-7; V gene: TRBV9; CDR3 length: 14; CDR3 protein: CASSAHGSSYEQYF; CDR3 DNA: TGTGCCAGCAGCGCCCACGGGAGCTCCTACGAGCAGTACTTC
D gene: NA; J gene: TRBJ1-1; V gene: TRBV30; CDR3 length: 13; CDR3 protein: CAWSVSPRTEAFF; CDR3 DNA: TGTGCCTGGAGTGTCTCCCCGCGCACTGAAGCTTTCTTT
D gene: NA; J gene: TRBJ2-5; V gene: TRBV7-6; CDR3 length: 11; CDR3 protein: CASRAQETQYF; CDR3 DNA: TGTGCCAGCAGGGCTCAAGAGACCCAGTACTTC
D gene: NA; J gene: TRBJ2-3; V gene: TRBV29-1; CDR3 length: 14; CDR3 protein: CSAPGRVSADTQYF; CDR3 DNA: TGCAGCGCCCCGGGCAGGGTGTCAGCAGATACGCAGTATTTT
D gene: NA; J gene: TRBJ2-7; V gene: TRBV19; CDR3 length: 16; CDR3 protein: CASSPLTARSSYEQYF; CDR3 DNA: TGTGCCAGTAGTCCCTTGACAGCAAGGAGCTCCTACGAGCAGTACTTC
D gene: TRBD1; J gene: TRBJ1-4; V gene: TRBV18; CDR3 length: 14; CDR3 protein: CASSSGTGGEKLFF; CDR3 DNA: TGTGCCAGCTCGTCCGGGACAGGGGGCGAAAAACTGTTTTTT
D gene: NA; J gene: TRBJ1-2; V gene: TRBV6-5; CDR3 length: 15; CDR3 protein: CASSNRDKTNYGYTF; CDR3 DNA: TGTGCCAGCAGTAACCGGGACAAAACTAACTATGGCTACACCTTC
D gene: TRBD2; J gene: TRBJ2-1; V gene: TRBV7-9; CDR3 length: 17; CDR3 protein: CASSFGPAGYLADEQFF; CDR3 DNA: TGTGCCAGCAGCTTTGGACCAGCGGGATACTTGGCGGATGAGCAGTTCTTC